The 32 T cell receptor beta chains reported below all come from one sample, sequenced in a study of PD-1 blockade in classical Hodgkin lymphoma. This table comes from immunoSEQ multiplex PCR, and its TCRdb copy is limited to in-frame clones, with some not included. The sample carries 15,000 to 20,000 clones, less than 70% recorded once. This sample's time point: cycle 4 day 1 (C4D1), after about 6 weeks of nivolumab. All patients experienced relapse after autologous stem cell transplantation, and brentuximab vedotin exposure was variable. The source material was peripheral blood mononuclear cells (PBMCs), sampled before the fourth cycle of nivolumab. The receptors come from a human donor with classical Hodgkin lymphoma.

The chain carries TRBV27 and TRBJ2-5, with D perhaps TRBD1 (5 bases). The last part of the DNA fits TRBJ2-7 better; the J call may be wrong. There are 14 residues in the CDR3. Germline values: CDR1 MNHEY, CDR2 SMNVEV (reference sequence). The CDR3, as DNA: TGTGCCAGCAGTCTGACAGATAACTCCTACGAGCAGTACTTC. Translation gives CASSLTDNSYEQYF.

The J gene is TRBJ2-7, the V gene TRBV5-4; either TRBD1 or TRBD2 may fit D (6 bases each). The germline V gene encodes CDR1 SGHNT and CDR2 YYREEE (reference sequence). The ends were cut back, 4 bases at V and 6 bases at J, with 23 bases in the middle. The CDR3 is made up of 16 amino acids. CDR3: CASSGGGLVGRSEQYF. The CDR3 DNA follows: TGTGCCAGCAGCGGAGGGGGTCTAGTCGGGCGAAGCGAGCAGTACTTC.

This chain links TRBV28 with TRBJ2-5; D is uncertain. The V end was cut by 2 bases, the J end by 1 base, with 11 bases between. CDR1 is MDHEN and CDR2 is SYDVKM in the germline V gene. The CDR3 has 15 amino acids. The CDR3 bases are TGTGCCAGCAGTTTAAAGGAGTGGGTCCAAGAGACCCAGTACTTC. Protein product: CASSLKEWVQETQYF.

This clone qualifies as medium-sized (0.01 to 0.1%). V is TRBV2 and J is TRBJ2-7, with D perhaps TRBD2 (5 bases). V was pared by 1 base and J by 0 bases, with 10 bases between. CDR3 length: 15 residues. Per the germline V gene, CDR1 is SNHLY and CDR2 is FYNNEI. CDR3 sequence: CASSEGSGISYEQYF. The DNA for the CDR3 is TGTGCCAGCAGTGAAGGGTCCGGGATCTCCTACGAGCAGTACTTC.

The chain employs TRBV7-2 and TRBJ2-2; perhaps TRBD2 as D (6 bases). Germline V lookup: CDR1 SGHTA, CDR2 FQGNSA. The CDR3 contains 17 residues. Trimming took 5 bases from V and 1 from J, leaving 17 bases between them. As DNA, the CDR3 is TGTGCCAGCAGCCGCGAGGGAACGCGGGAGAACACCGGGGAGCTGTTTTTT. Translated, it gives CASSREGTRENTGELFF.

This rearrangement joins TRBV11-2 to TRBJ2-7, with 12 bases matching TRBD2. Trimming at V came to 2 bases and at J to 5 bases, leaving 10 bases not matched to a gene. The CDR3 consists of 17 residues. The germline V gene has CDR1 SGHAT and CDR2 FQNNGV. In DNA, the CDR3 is TGTGCCAGCAGCTTAACTTCTAGCGGGAGGGTGGACGACGAGCAGTACTTC. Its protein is CASSLTSSGRVDDEQYF.

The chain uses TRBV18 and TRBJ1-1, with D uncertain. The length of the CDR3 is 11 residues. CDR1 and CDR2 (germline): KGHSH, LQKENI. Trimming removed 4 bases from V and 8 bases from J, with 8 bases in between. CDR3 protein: CASSQREEAFF. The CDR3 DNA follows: TGTGCCAGCTCACAAAGGGAAGAAGCTTTCTTT.

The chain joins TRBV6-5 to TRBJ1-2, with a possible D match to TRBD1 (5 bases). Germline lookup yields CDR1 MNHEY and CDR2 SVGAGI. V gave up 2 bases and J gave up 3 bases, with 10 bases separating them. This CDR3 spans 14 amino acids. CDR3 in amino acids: CASSYDGGDYGYTF. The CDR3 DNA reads TGTGCCAGCAGTTACGATGGGGGGGACTATGGCTACACCTTC.

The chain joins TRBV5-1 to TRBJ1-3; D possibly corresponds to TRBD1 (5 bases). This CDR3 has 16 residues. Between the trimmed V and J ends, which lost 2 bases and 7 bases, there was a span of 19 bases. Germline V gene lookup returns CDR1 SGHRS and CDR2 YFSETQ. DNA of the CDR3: TGCGCCAGCAGCTTTCAGGGTCGAGGGGCGGGGAACACCATATATTTT. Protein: CASSFQGRGAGNTIYF.

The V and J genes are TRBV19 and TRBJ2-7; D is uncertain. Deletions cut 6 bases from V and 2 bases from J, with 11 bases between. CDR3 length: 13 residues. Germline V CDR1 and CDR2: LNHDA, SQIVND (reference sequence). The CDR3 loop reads CASRDRQAYEQYF. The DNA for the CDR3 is TGTGCCAGTAGGGACCGCCAAGCCTACGAGCAGTACTTC.

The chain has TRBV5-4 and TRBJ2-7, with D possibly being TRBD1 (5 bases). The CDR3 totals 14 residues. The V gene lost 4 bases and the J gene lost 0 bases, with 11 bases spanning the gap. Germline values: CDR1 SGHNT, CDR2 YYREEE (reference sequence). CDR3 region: CASSEPDTSYEQYF. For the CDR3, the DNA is TGTGCCAGCAGCGAACCGGACACCTCCTACGAGCAGTACTTC.

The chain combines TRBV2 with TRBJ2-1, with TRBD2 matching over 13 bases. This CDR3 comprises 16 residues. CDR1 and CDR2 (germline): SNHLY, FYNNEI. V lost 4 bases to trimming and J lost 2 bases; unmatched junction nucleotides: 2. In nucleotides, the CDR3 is TGTGCCAGCAGTGGCGGGACTAGCGGGACCTACAATGAGCAGTTCTTC. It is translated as CASSGGTSGTYNEQFF.

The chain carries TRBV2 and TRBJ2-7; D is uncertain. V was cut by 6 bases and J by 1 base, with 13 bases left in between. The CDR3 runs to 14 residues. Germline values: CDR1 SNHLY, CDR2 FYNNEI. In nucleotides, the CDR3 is TGTGCCAGCAGGGGTGGGTTCGGGTCCTACGAGCAGTACTTC. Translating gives CASRGGFGSYEQYF.

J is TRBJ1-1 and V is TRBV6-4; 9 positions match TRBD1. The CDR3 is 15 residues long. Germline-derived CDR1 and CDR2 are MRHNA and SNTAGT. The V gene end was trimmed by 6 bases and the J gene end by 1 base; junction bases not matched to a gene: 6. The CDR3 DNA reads TGTGCCAGCAGGACGGGACAGGGACGGAACACTGAAGCTTTCTTT. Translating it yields CASRTGQGRNTEAFF.

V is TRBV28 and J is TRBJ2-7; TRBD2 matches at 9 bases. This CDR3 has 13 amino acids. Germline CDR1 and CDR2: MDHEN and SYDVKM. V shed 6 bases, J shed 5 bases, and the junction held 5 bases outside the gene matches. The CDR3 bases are TGTGCCAGCAGGTTAGCGGGAGTCCACGAGCAGTACTTC. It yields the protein CASRLAGVHEQYF.

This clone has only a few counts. CDR3 nucleotides: TGCAGCGCACAGGCCGGGATAAAAGAGACCCAGTACTTC. Translated: CSAQAGIKETQYF. V gene TRBV29-1 combines with J gene TRBJ2-5; D possibly matches TRBD1 or TRBD2 (5 bases each). The CDR3 has 13 residues. V dropped 7 bases and J dropped 3 bases, with 15 bases sitting between them. CDR1 is SQVTM and CDR2 is ANQGSEA in the germline V gene.

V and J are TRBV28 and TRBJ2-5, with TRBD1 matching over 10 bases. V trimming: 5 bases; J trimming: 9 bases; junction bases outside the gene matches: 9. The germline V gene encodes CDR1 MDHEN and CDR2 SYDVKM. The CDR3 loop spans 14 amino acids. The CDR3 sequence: CASSPPTGGRSQYF. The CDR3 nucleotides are TGTGCCAGCAGTCCTCCGACAGGGGGCAGGTCCCAGTACTTC.

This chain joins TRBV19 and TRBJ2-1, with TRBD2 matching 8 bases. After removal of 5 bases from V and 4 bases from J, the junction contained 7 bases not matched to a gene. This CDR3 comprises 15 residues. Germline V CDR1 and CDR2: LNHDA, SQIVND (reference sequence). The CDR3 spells CASSPPGLGYNEQFF. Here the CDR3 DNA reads TGTGCCAGTAGTCCCCCGGGACTAGGGTACAATGAGCAGTTCTTC.

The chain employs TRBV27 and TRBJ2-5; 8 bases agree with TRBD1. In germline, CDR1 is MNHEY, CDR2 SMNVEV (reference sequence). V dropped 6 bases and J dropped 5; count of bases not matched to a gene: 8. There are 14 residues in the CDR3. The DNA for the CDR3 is TGTGCCAGCAGCAAGAACCGGGACAGGGAGACCCAGTACTTC. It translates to CASSKNRDRETQYF.

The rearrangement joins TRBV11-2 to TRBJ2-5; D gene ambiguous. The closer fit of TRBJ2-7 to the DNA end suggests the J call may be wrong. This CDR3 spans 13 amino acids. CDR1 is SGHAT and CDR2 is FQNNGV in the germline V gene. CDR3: CASSLFVDHEQYF. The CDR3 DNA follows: TGTGCCAGCAGCTTATTCGTGGACCACGAGCAGTACTTC.

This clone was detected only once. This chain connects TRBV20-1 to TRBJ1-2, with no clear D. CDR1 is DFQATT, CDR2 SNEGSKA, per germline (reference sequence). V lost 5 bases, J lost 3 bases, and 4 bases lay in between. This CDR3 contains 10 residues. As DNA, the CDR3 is TGCAGTGCTCCAGACTATGGCTACACCTTC. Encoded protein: CSAPDYGYTF.

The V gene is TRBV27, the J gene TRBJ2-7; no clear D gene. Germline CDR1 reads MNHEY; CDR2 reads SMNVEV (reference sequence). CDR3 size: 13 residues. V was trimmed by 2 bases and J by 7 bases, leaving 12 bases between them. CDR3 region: CASSLPGAWEQYF. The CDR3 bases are TGTGCCAGCAGTTTACCAGGAGCCTGGGAGCAGTACTTC.

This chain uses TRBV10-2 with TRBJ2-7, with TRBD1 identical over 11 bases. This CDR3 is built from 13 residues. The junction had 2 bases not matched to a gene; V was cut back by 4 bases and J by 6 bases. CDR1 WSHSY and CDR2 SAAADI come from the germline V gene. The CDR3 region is CASSGDRGGEQYF. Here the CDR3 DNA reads TGCGCCAGCAGTGGGGACAGGGGGGGCGAGCAGTACTTC.

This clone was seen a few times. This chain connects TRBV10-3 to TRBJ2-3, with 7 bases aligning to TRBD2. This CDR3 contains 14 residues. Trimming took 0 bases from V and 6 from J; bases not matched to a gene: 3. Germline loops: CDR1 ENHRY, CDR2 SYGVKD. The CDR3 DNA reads TGTGCCATCAGTGAGTCGGGAGGGCGGGATACGCAGTATTTT. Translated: CAISESGGRDTQYF.

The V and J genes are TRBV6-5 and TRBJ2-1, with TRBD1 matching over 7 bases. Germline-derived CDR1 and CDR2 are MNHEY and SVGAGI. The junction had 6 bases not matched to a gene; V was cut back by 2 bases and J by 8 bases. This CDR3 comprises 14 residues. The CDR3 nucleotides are TGTGCCAGCAGTTACACGACAGGGATGGATGAGCAGTTCTTC. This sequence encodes CASSYTTGMDEQFF.

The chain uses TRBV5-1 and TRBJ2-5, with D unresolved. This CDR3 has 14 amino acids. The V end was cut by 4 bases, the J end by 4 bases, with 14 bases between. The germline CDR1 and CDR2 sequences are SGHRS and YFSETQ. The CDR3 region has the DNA TGCGCCAGCAGCCAGAGACCGGACGGAGAGACCCAGTACTTC. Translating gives CASSQRPDGETQYF. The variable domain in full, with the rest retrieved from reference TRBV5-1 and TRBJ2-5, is KAGVTQTPRYLIKTRGQQVTLSCSPISGHRSVSWYQQTPGQGLQFLFEYFSETQRNKGNFPGRFSGRQFSNSRSEMNVSTLELGDSALYLCASSQRPDGETQYFGPGTRLLVL.

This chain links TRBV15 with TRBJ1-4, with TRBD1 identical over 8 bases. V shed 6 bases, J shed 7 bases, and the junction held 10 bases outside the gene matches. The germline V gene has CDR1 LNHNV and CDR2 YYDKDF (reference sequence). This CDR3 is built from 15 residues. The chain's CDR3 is CATSSGQGATEKLFF. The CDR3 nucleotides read TGTGCCACCAGTTCAGGGCAGGGGGCCACTGAAAAACTGTTTTTT.

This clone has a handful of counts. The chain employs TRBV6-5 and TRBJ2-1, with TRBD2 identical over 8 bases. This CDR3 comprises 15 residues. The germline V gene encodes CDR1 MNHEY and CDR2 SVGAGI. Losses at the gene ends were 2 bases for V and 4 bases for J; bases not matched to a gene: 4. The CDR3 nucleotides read TGTGCCAGCAGTTACGTGGCGGGAGGATACAATGAGCAGTTCTTC. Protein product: CASSYVAGGYNEQFF.

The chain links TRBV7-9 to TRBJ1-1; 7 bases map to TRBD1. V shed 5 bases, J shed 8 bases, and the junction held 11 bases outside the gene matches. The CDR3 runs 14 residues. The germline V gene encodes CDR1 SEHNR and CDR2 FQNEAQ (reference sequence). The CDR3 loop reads CASSSGQATREAFF. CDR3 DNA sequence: TGTGCCAGCAGCAGCGGACAGGCCACTCGGGAAGCTTTCTTT.

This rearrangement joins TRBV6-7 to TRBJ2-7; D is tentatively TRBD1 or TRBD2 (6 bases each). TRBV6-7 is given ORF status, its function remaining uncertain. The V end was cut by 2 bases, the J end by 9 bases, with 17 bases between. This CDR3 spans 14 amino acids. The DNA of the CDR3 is TGTGCCAGCAGTTACACGGACAGCCCCGGGGGGCAGTACTTC. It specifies CASSYTDSPGGQYF.

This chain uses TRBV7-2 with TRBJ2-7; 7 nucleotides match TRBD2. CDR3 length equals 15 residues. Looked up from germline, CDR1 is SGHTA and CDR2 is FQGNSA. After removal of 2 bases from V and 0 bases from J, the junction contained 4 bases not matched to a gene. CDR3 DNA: TGTGCCAGCAGCTTAAGCGGGACTCACTCCTACGAGCAGTACTTC. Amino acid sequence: CASSLSGTHSYEQYF.

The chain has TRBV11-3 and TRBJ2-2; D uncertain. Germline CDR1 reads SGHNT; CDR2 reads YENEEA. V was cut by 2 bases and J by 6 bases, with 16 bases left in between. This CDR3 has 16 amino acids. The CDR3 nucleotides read TGTGCCAGCAGCTTAATTCTAAGTCCGGGCGCCGGGGAGCTGTTTTTT. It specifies CASSLILSPGAGELFF.